The rows below give T cell receptor beta chains drawn from one sample of a study of CD8+ T cells in alopecia areata. Repertoires were generated with immunoSEQ multiplex PCR, while TCRdb's copy carries only in-frame clones and drops some. The sample lists some 150,000 clones, 65% to 90% occurring once. The sample here was CD8+ T cells sorted from blood, taken at week 4, from a patient treated with tofacitinib. The receptors were sampled from a human donor with alopecia areata. CDR3s include the opening cysteine and the closing phenylalanine or tryptophan. D genes are given only for firm matches. Size values are once, few and many counts, or a class for expanded clones, and some rows have none.

D gene,V gene,J gene,clone size,CDR3 protein,CDR3 DNA
TRBD1,TRBV7-6,TRBJ2-7,-,CASSPGTGGYEQYF,TGTGCCAGCAGCCCTGGGACAGGGGGTTACGAGCAGTACTTC
-,TRBV7-9,TRBJ2-1,-,CASGPLGSNEQFF,TGTGCCAGTGGACCGTTGGGGTCCAATGAGCAGTTCTTC
TRBD2,TRBV7-9,TRBJ2-5,-,CASSFSTLAGGGETQYF,TGTGCCAGCAGCTTCTCGACCCTAGCGGGGGGTGGCGAGACCCAGTACTTC
TRBD2,TRBV4-3,TRBJ2-1,-,CASSQDRLAGDEQFF,TGCGCCAGCAGCCAAGATAGGCTAGCGGGGGATGAGCAGTTCTTC
-,TRBV2,TRBJ1-4,-,CASSGQPFLFF,TGTGCCAGCAGTGGACAGCCTTTCCTGTTTTTT
-,TRBV7-9,TRBJ2-7,-,CASSYSRTGSHEQYF,TGTGCCAGCAGCTATAGCAGAACAGGGAGCCACGAGCAGTACTTC
-,TRBV5-1,TRBJ1-3,-,CASSLGRRDGNTIYF,TGCGCCAGCAGCTTGGGCCGACGGGATGGAAACACCATATATTTT
-,TRBV5-5,TRBJ1-2,few,CASSRTTGNYGYTF,TGTGCCAGCAGCCGCACCACGGGTAACTATGGCTACACCTTC
-,TRBV4-3,TRBJ1-4,-,CASSQDGTVNEKLFF,TGCGCCAGCAGCCAAGACGGGACGGTAAATGAAAAACTGTTTTTT
-,TRBV4-1,TRBJ2-1,-,CASSQEWGSSNEQFF,TGCGCCAGCAGCCAAGAGTGGGGTAGCTCCAATGAGCAGTTCTTC
TRBD1,TRBV7-9,TRBJ2-1,-,CASSGGQGASEQFF,TGTGCCAGCAGCGGCGGACAGGGGGCTTCTGAGCAGTTCTTC
-,TRBV7-9,TRBJ1-1,-,CASSLKGADEAFF,TGTGCCAGCAGCTTAAAGGGTGCGGATGAAGCTTTCTTT
-,TRBV7-9,TRBJ2-1,-,CASSLQKSSYNEQFF,TGTGCCAGCAGCTTGCAGAAAAGCAGTTACAATGAGCAGTTCTTC
-,TRBV2,TRBJ2-3,-,CASDSWDTDTQYF,TGTGCCAGCGACAGTTGGGACACAGATACGCAGTATTTT
TRBD1,TRBV7-6,TRBJ1-1,-,CASSAHRGENTEAFF,TGTGCCAGCAGCGCCCACAGGGGGGAGAACACTGAAGCTTTCTTT
-,TRBV4-3,TRBJ1-4,-,CASSQGDISTNEKLFF,TGCGCCAGCAGCCAGGGGGACATTTCGACTAATGAAAAACTGTTTTTT
-,TRBV7-9,TRBJ2-7,-,CASEGMKTYEQYF,TGTGCCAGCGAGGGTATGAAGACCTACGAGCAGTACTTC
TRBD1,TRBV10-3,TRBJ2-3,few,CATTGGYSDTQYF,TGTGCCACGACAGGGGGCTATTCAGATACGCAGTATTTT
TRBD1,TRBV10-2,TRBJ1-1,once,CASSEFTGAEAFF,TGCGCCAGCAGTGAGTTCACAGGGGCCGAAGCTTTCTTT
-,TRBV7-9,TRBJ2-6,few,CASSYRANVLTF,TGTGCCAGCAGTTACCGGGCCAACGTCCTGACTTTC
-,TRBV9,TRBJ1-3,-,CASSGYDGPSGNTIYF,TGTGCCAGCAGCGGCTACGACGGACCCTCTGGAAACACCATATATTTT
-,TRBV5-1,TRBJ2-7,-,CASSLANREEREQYF,TGCGCCAGCAGCTTGGCCAACAGGGAAGAAAGGGAGCAGTACTTC
TRBD1,TRBV27,TRBJ2-7,-,CASSLTTGLGEQYF,TGTGCCAGCAGTCTTACGACAGGGTTAGGCGAGCAGTACTTC
-,TRBV7-6,TRBJ1-2,-,CASSLAPGNYGYTF,TGTGCCAGCAGCTTAGCGCCCGGGAACTATGGCTACACCTTC
TRBD2,TRBV7-9,TRBJ2-5,once,CASSFPTSGGETQYF,TGTGCCAGCAGCTTCCCGACTAGCGGGGGGGAGACCCAGTACTTC
-,TRBV5-1,TRBJ2-1,-,CASSSQGIIYNEQFF,TGCGCCAGCAGCTCGCAGGGTATAATCTACAATGAGCAGTTCTTC
-,TRBV13,TRBJ1-1,-,CASSFSQVNTEAFF,TGTGCCAGCAGCTTCAGTCAGGTGAACACTGAAGCTTTCTTT
-,TRBV27,TRBJ1-4,-,CASRGDSTEKLFF,TGTGCCAGCAGAGGTGACTCAACTGAAAAACTGTTTTTT
-,TRBV4-3,TRBJ1-1,once,CASSHDGLNTEAFF,TGCGCCAGCAGCCACGACGGGTTGAACACTGAAGCTTTCTTT
-,TRBV29-1,TRBJ2-2,-,CSVRGLENTGELFF,TGCAGCGTTCGGGGGCTCGAGAACACCGGGGAGCTGTTTTTT
-,TRBV6-6,TRBJ2-2,few,CASSYFSVFHTGELFF,TGTGCCAGCAGTTACTTCTCAGTTTTTCACACCGGGGAGCTGTTTTTT
-,TRBV6-5,TRBJ1-1,-,CASSPQFGAEAFF,TGTGCCAGCAGTCCCCAGTTCGGGGCTGAAGCTTTCTTT
TRBD2,TRBV9,TRBJ2-5,-,CASSEWGGETQYF,TGTGCCAGCAGCGAATGGGGAGGGGAGACCCAGTACTTC
TRBD2,TRBV2,TRBJ2-3,-,CASSERGVPTDTQYF,TGTGCCAGCAGTGAGCGGGGGGTTCCCACAGATACGCAGTATTTT
-,TRBV10-3,TRBJ2-5,-,CAISETQETQYF,TGTGCCATCAGTGAGACCCAAGAGACCCAGTACTTC
-,TRBV25-1,TRBJ2-7,-,CASSDRAGKYEQYF,TGTGCCAGCAGTGACCGGGCAGGGAAGTACGAGCAGTACTTC
-,TRBV13,TRBJ2-1,-,CASSLDGGNSYNEQFF,TGTGCCAGCAGCTTAGATGGCGGGAACTCCTACAATGAGCAGTTCTTC
-,TRBV12-5,TRBJ1-1,-,CASGLASTAGTEAFF,TGTGCTAGTGGTTTGGCCTCGACAGCGGGCACTGAAGCTTTCTTT
TRBD1,TRBV4-1,TRBJ2-7,once,CASSQGPGQGLSYEQYF,TGCGCCAGCAGCCAAGGGCCTGGACAGGGGCTATCCTACGAGCAGTACTTC
-,TRBV28,TRBJ2-2,-,CASSFRPTGELFF,TGTGCCAGCAGTTTCAGACCCACCGGGGAGCTGTTTTTT
-,TRBV7-6,TRBJ2-3,once,CASSLAGTSDTQYF,TGTGCCAGCAGCTTAGCAGGGACCTCAGATACGCAGTATTTT
TRBD1,TRBV25-1,TRBJ2-3,-,CASSEWDRDPTDTQYF,TGTGCCAGCAGTGAATGGGACAGGGACCCCACAGATACGCAGTATTTT
-,TRBV7-6,TRBJ2-7,few,CASSQGDYEQYF,TGTGCCAGCAGTCAGGGTGATTACGAGCAGTACTTC
TRBD1,TRBV7-2,TRBJ2-3,-,CASSLGQGARSTDTQYF,TGTGCCAGCAGCTTAGGTCAGGGGGCCCGGAGCACAGATACGCAGTATTTT
-,TRBV29-1,TRBJ2-7,-,CSVLFASDTYEQYF,TGCAGCGTCCTATTCGCGAGCGACACCTACGAGCAGTACTTC
-,TRBV27,TRBJ2-5,once,CASSSFSLPAETQYF,TGTGCCAGCAGTTCCTTTTCCCTCCCGGCAGAGACCCAGTACTTC
-,TRBV15,TRBJ1-2,once,CATSDDSGHYGYTF,TGTGCCACCAGCGATGATTCGGGTCACTATGGCTACACCTTC
-,TRBV6-5,TRBJ1-1,-,CASSLRENTEAFF,TGTGCCAGCAGTCTTAGGGAGAACACTGAAGCTTTCTTT
TRBD1,TRBV5-1,TRBJ2-1,-,CASSTLDRGAYNEQFF,TGCGCCAGCAGCACCCTGGACAGGGGGGCTTACAATGAGCAGTTCTTC
-,TRBV29-1,TRBJ2-1,-,CSVEGLIYNEQFF,TGCAGCGTTGAGGGCCTAATCTACAATGAGCAGTTCTTC
-,TRBV5-4,TRBJ2-3,few,CASSHSADTQYF,TGTGCCAGCAGCCACTCAGCAGATACGCAGTATTTT
TRBD2,TRBV7-9,TRBJ2-3,-,CASSRGLAGGRTDTQYF,TGTGCCAGCAGCCGCGGGCTAGCGGGGGGGCGAACAGATACGCAGTATTTT
TRBD1,TRBV5-1,TRBJ2-7,few,CASSLGTLGQGHGSYEQYF,TGCGCCAGCAGCTTGGGGACACTTGGACAGGGCCATGGGTCCTACGAGCAGTACTTC
-,TRBV28,TRBJ2-7,few,CASGAIILPYEQYF,TGTGCCAGCGGAGCCATTATACTCCCCTACGAGCAGTACTTC
-,TRBV4-1,TRBJ2-7,-,CASSQEAPLTGNYEQYF,TGCGCCAGCAGCCAAGAAGCCCCTTTGACAGGAAACTACGAGCAGTACTTC
TRBD1,TRBV7-2,TRBJ2-1,-,CASSRTPGQGIHNEQFF,TGTGCCAGCAGTCGTACCCCGGGACAGGGTATCCACAATGAGCAGTTCTTC
-,TRBV4-2,TRBJ2-7,-,CASSQEVQGSPYEQYF,TGTGCCAGCAGCCAAGAAGTCCAGGGCTCACCCTACGAGCAGTACTTC
-,TRBV7-9,TRBJ1-4,-,CASSSTVGGAPNEKLFF,TGTGCCAGCAGCTCAACAGTCGGCGGGGCACCTAATGAAAAACTGTTTTTT
-,TRBV30,TRBJ2-7,-,CAWSGDYEQYF,TGTGCCTGGAGTGGTGACTACGAGCAGTACTTC
-,TRBV7-9,TRBJ2-5,once,CASRGGGGFGETQYF,TGTGCCAGCAGGGGCGGAGGGGGATTTGGAGAGACCCAGTACTTC